This TCR beta chain was sequenced during a study of T cells in Graves' hyperthyroidism and ophthalmopathy. RNA transcripts were the template for amplifying TCR beta CDR3 regions. The HTBI primer set was used in a first-round RT-PCR of the TCR CDR3. TCRdb processed the multiplex PCR reads anew with MiXCR; each CDR3 protein has one entry. This table holds a few hundred thousand distinct CDR3 sequences, about 18% found once. The patients, who ranged from 18 to 65 in age, presented with newly diagnosed hyperthyroidism lasting under 2 months. The table lists this clonotype with many counts. The antigen remains undetermined. Findings of the study overall: In blood, most of the thyroid clonotypes expanded above 0.001 were also present.

What was sequenced was blood. The receptor was isolated from a woman aged 50 to 60 with Graves' hyperthyroidism.

The CDR3 DNA follows: TGTGCCAGCAGCTTGAGTTTCTCCTCGGGGGATCCAAAAAAACTGTTTTTT. As protein: CASSLSFSSGDPKKLFF. The chain uses TRBV5-6 and TRBJ1-4, with D tentatively TRBD1 (5 bases). The germline V gene encodes CDR1 SGHDT and CDR2 YYEEEE. The CDR3 consists of 17 residues. V was cut by 1 base and J by 9 bases, with 22 bases left in between.